A selection of T cell receptor beta chains follows, all from one sample in a study of blood T cell repertoires in COVID-19. Clones were sequenced by immunoSEQ multiplex PCR, and TCRdb holds only the in-frame ones, with some missing. The repertoire holds 130,000 or so clones, with roughly two thirds as singletons. Sequencing input: peripheral blood. These receptors all come from a woman between 65 and 79 years old with acute or convalescent COVID-19. Each CDR3 is given with its conserved first and last residue. A D gene is named only where the DNA matches it firmly. The size entry is marked missing in some rows and otherwise reads once, few, many or a size class.

v_call	j_call	clone_size	d_call	cdr3_nt	cdr3_aa
TRBV19	TRBJ2-5	-	TRBD2	TGTGCCAGTAGTCCCCAGCGGGGGGGTGGGACCCAGTACTTC	CASSPQRGGGTQYF
TRBV4-1	TRBJ1-1	-	-	TGCGCCAGCAGCTTGGGACATTACACTGAAGCTTTCTTT	CASSLGHYTEAFF
TRBV19	TRBJ1-6	few	-	TGTGCCAGTAGTATAAGACTTAACGACTTACGACCCCTCCACTTT	CASSIRLNDLRPLHF
TRBV5-1	TRBJ1-5	few	-	TGCGCCAGCAGCCCGGGACAACTTAGCAATCAGCCCCAGCATTTT	CASSPGQLSNQPQHF
TRBV4-3	TRBJ2-2	-	-	TGCGCCAGCAGCCAGTACAGGGCCGGGGAGCTGTTTTTT	CASSQYRAGELFF
TRBV15	TRBJ1-2	-	TRBD1	TGTGCCACCAGCAGAGAGACAGGGGGCTTAGGCTACACCTTC	CATSRETGGLGYTF
TRBV18	TRBJ2-2	-	-	TGTGCCAGCTCGCCCCAAGAGACCGGGGAGCTGTTTTTT	CASSPQETGELFF
TRBV7-2	TRBJ1-6	-	-	TGTGCCAGCAGCTACTCGGACAGCTATAATTCACCCCTCCACTTT	CASSYSDSYNSPLHF
TRBV30	TRBJ1-1	few	-	TGTGCCTGGACAGGACAGAACACTGAAGCTTTCTTT	CAWTGQNTEAFF
TRBV11-2	TRBJ2-7	-	-	TGTGCCAGCACCGTGGGGGCGTCCTACGAGCAGTACTTC	CASTVGASYEQYF
TRBV2	TRBJ1-5	-	TRBD1	TGTGCCAGCAGTGAACTCGACAGGGGCAATCAGCCCCAGCATTTT	CASSELDRGNQPQHF
TRBV6-5	TRBJ2-5	-	-	TGTGCCAGCAATTCACAGGGCTTTCAAGAGACCCAGTACTTC	CASNSQGFQETQYF
TRBV9	TRBJ2-5	-	TRBD2	TGTGCCAGCAGCGTGACTAGCGGGAGGCAAGAGACCCAGTACTTC	CASSVTSGRQETQYF
TRBV5-6	TRBJ1-1	-	-	TGTGCCAGCAGGCGTCGAAGAGGGAACACTGAAGCTTTCTTT	CASRRRRGNTEAFF
TRBV6-5	TRBJ1-1	-	TRBD1	TGTGCCAGCAGTTTTTCCCCACAGGGGGCGCTTACTGAAGCTTTCTTT	CASSFSPQGALTEAFF
TRBV19	TRBJ2-5	-	TRBD2	TGTGCCAGTAGTATAGGTCTAGCGGGAGTTTGGAAGACCCAGTACTTC	CASSIGLAGVWKTQYF
TRBV6-6	TRBJ2-5	once	-	TGTGCCAGCAGTTACTCGGGCAGGGTCCAAGAGACCCAGTACTTC	CASSYSGRVQETQYF
TRBV10-2	TRBJ2-5	-	TRBD1	TGCGCCACTTACGCAGGGGGCCGGGAGACCCAGTACTTC	CATYAGGRETQYF
TRBV5-1	TRBJ1-1	-	-	TGCGCCAGCAGTCAGGGAACCATGAACACTGAAGCTTTCTTT	CASSQGTMNTEAFF
TRBV19	TRBJ2-7	-	-	TGTGCCAGTAGTATCGCCGGGACACAATACGAGCAGTACTTC	CASSIAGTQYEQYF
TRBV12-5	TRBJ2-1	-	-	TGTGCTAGTGCCTACCTATCCTACAATGAGCAGTTCTTC	CASAYLSYNEQFF
TRBV5-6	TRBJ2-1	-	TRBD1	TGTGCCAGCAGCCCAAGTGTGGGCAGGGGGAAGTCGGGTGAGCAGTTCTTC	CASSPSVGRGKSGEQFF
TRBV2	TRBJ1-1	-	-	TGTGCCAGCAGAGAAGTGCAGGACACTGAAGCTTTCTTT	CASREVQDTEAFF
TRBV20-1	TRBJ1-4	-	-	TGCAGTGCTAGCCACAGGGACAAACTGTTTTTT	CSASHRDKLFF
TRBV27	TRBJ2-1	few	-	TGTGCCAGCAGGGGGAGCGGATTAGCGGCTAATGAGCAGTTCTTC	CASRGSGLAANEQFF
TRBV29-1	TRBJ2-3	few	-	TGCAGCGTTGAAGATTGGATGGGGGCTGGAAATACGCAGTATTTT	CSVEDWMGAGNTQYF
TRBV4-3	TRBJ2-3	once	-	TGCGCCAGCAGCCAAGATCCCGGGACTGTTTATACGCAGTATTTT	CASSQDPGTVYTQYF
TRBV5-4	TRBJ2-3	-	TRBD2	TGTGCCAGCAGCCTAGCGGGAGGGCAGGTAGATACGCAGTATTTT	CASSLAGGQVDTQYF
TRBV11-2	TRBJ1-6	-	TRBD1	TGTGCCAGCAGCCAAGTGGTAGGGGGCGCACATTCACCCCTCCACTTT	CASSQVVGGAHSPLHF
TRBV9	TRBJ2-2	-	-	TGTGCCAGCAGCGTAGCCTCCCGTAGCGCGAACACCGGGGAGCTGTTTTTT	CASSVASRSANTGELFF
TRBV12-2	TRBJ2-5	few	-	TGTGCAAGTCGCTCCCGGGAAACTAGCGGGAGGGGACGTGGCCAAGAGACCCAGTACTTC	CASRSRETSGRGRGQETQYF
TRBV19	TRBJ1-5	-	-	TGTGCCAGTAGTAGGCGGGAGAATCAGCCCCAGCATTTT	CASSRRENQPQHF
TRBV7-2	TRBJ2-1	-	-	TGTGCCAGCAGCTTAGTGGGCTTCGGGCGGGATGAGCAGTTCTTC	CASSLVGFGRDEQFF
TRBV6-5	TRBJ1-3	-	-	TGTGCCATCAGGGTCGACAGTGGAAACACCATATATTTT	CAIRVDSGNTIYF
TRBV3-1/TRBV3-2	TRBJ2-3	-	-	TGTGCCAGCAGCATCTGGCGGGGCGGGCGCACAGATACGCAGTATTTT	CASSIWRGGRTDTQYF
TRBV11-3	TRBJ2-7	many	-	TGTGCCAGCAGCTCGCCCTATACGAGCTCCTACGAGCAGTACTTC	CASSSPYTSSYEQYF
TRBV11-2	TRBJ2-2	-	-	TGTGCCAGCAGCAGGGAGATCGGGGAGCTGTTTTTT	CASSREIGELFF
TRBV4-1	TRBJ1-5	many	-	TGCGCCAGCAGCCAAGACGGGTGGCCGAGCAATCAGCCCCAGCATTTT	CASSQDGWPSNQPQHF
TRBV5-8	TRBJ1-4	-	TRBD1	TGTGCCAGCAGCTCGTTGACAGGGGAGGGTGAAAAACTGTTTTTT	CASSSLTGEGEKLFF
TRBV9	TRBJ2-7	-	-	TGTGCCAGCAGCGATTCTAGGATGCAGTACTTC	CASSDSRMQYF
TRBV5-6	TRBJ2-1	-	-	TGTGCCAGCAGCTTGGTCGGGGTCAACAATGAGCAGTTCTTC	CASSLVGVNNEQFF
TRBV27	TRBJ1-6	-	-	TGTGCCAGCAGTTTAGTACAGACTAATTCACCCCTCCACTTT	CASSLVQTNSPLHF
TRBV5-5	TRBJ2-7	once	-	TGTGCCAGCAGCTTTTCGCCAGGTTCCTACGAGCAGTACTTC	CASSFSPGSYEQYF
TRBV19	TRBJ2-5	once	TRBD2	TGTGCCAGTAGTATCGGAGCGGGAGAAGAAAAGACCCAGTACTTC	CASSIGAGEEKTQYF
TRBV4-3	TRBJ2-2	-	-	TGCGCCAGCAGCCAAGATAGGGGCGAGGCGAACACCGGGGAGCTGTTTTTT	CASSQDRGEANTGELFF
TRBV29-1	TRBJ2-1	-	TRBD2	TGCAGCGTCCCGAGGGCTAGCGGGAGGGCCTTTATGGATGAGCAGTTCTTC	CSVPRASGRAFMDEQFF
TRBV18	TRBJ1-3	-	-	TGTGCCAGCTCACCAAGTGGAGTGTCTACCTCTGGAAACACCATATATTTT	CASSPSGVSTSGNTIYF
TRBV5-4	TRBJ2-2	once	-	TGTGCCAGCAGGCTACAGGGAAACGGGGAGCTGTTTTTT	CASRLQGNGELFF
TRBV27	TRBJ2-7	-	-	TGTGCCAGCGCGTCCATCGAGCGGTCTTCGCCTTACGAGCAGTACTTC	CASASIERSSPYEQYF
TRBV19	TRBJ2-5	-	TRBD2	TGTGCCAGTAACCCCAACTCCGGGACTAGCGGGCAAGAGACCCAGTACTTC	CASNPNSGTSGQETQYF
TRBV6-5	TRBJ1-2	-	-	TGTGCCAGCAGTTCCCGTGGAGGACCGAGTTATGGCTACACCTTC	CASSSRGGPSYGYTF
TRBV10-2	TRBJ1-1	-	TRBD1	TGCGCCAGCAGTGAGCAGGGGGCGCGAACTGAAGCTTTCTTT	CASSEQGARTEAFF
TRBV7-8	TRBJ1-1	-	-	TGTGCCAGCAGCTTATTCCCAGATACTGAAGCTTTCTTT	CASSLFPDTEAFF
TRBV6-2/TRBV6-3	TRBJ1-1	-	-	TGTGCCAGCAGTTACCGAGGAGCCCTAGACACTGAAGCTTTCTTT	CASSYRGALDTEAFF